The sequence of this TCR beta chain was determined in a study of neurological immune-mediated disorders. About the research overall: The disease course was relapsing-remitting in roughly 31 and secondary progressive in about 9% of the 34 multiple sclerosis patients. Study-wide points: Across subjects, expanded clones had no CDR3 amino acid sequences in common, pointing to private repertoires in all groups. Phylogenetic grouping put 18 of 34 multiple sclerosis patients' repertoires into one related-CDR3 cluster, a possible signature.

Details on this clonotype: Its specificity is not known.

Over 170 million TCR-beta sequences from 15-18 subjects were obtained in each sequencing run. MiXCR, applied by TCRdb to the 5' RACE reads, yields one record per CDR3 protein. This table has 100,000 to 150,000 distinct CDR3 sequences, around 3% appearing once. Sequencing was carried out using PBMCs. This receptor was taken from a woman in her 30s with multiple sclerosis.

Here the CDR3 reads CASSVQGAEQYF. Written as DNA, the CDR3 is TGCGCCAGCAGCGTACAGGGCGCCGAGCAGTACTTC. This chain joins TRBV5-1 and TRBJ2-7; perhaps TRBD1 as D (6 bases). V was clipped by 4 bases and J by 6 bases, with 11 bases between them. The CDR3 is 12 amino acids. Germline V gene lookup returns CDR1 SGHRS and CDR2 YFSETQ.